The 23 T cell receptor beta chains listed next were all sequenced from one sample in a study of OX40 agonist ivuxolimab in advanced cancers. The library was produced with the immunoSEQ multiplex PCR assay. TCRdb re-hosts the immuneACCESS table, in-frame sequences only. Its copies lack some clones; in the studies checked, an unresolved V gene accounts for under half of them, and the cause for the rest is not known. The sample has tens of thousands of clones on record, approximately 85% of them singletons. The biggest ten clones account for 2% to 2.5% of the sample. Sequenced here: CD4+ or CD8+ T cells sorted from blood, sampled in a trial of the OX40 agonist ivuxolimab. All receptors derive from an adult with an advanced solid tumor such as melanoma, head and neck, liver or kidney cancer.

Comments on this clone: The sample carries other DNA sequences with the same CDR3. The chain links TRBV18 to TRBJ2-5; D is uncertain. The CDR3 extends over 12 amino acids. Germline V gene sequence: CDR1 KGHSH, CDR2 LQKENI. V lost 1 base and J 4 bases, leaving 4 bases between the germline ends. The DNA of the CDR3 is TGTGCCAGCTCACCACTAGGAGAGACCCAGTACTTC. As protein: CASSPLGETQYF.

The V call is TRBV7-2, the J call TRBJ1-2; 8 bases map to TRBD1. The CDR3 has 16 amino acids. The trim removed 1 base at V and 4 bases at J, leaving 8 bases unmatched. Per germline, CDR1 SGHTA and CDR2 FQGNSA. The CDR3 sequence: CASSLGPGQAGYGYTF. The CDR3 nucleotides are TGTGCCAGCAGCTTAGGTCCGGGACAGGCCGGCTATGGCTACACCTTC.

Concerning this clone: This sample includes further DNA sequences coding for the same CDR3. This chain joins TRBV2 and TRBJ1-2, with 8 bases aligning to TRBD1. The CDR3 extends over 14 amino acids. The junction had 11 bases not matched to a gene; V was cut back by 6 bases and J by 8 bases. Germline V lookup: CDR1 SNHLY, CDR2 FYNNEI. CDR3 in DNA: TGTGCCAGCAGGGACAGGACAGGGTCTCGGGGCTACACCTTC. Its protein product is CASRDRTGSRGYTF.

The chain combines TRBV7-2 with TRBJ2-7; D perhaps matches TRBD1 (6 bases). The CDR3 contains 14 residues. Germline CDR1 SGHTA, CDR2 FQGNSA. V was clipped by 5 bases and J by 3 bases, with 14 bases between them. The CDR3 is CASSRGTLLYEQYF. DNA of the CDR3: TGTGCCAGCAGCCGAGGGACACTTCTCTACGAGCAGTACTTC.

This clone was recorded a few times. The chain employs TRBV7-2 and TRBJ2-2; weak D call: TRBD1 (6 bases). Germline values: CDR1 SGHTA, CDR2 FQGNSA. Trimming took 5 bases from V and 15 from J, leaving 16 bases between them. The CDR3 is 12 amino acids. For the CDR3, the DNA is TGTGCCAGCAGCCCCGGGACACGGATCTTGTTTTTT. Amino acids: CASSPGTRILFF.

V usage is TRBV5-1 and J usage is TRBJ2-1; D not certain. This CDR3 comprises 12 residues. The germline V and J ends were trimmed by 4 bases and 8 bases, with 10 bases remaining between them. Germline V gene data show CDR1 as SGHRS and CDR2 as YFSETQ. This CDR3 reads CASSNGFYEQFF. DNA for the CDR3: TGCGCCAGCAGCAACGGGTTCTATGAGCAGTTCTTC.

The J gene is TRBJ1-2, the V gene TRBV30; 8 positions agree with TRBD1. This CDR3 has 13 amino acids. From germline, CDR1 is GTSNPN and CDR2 SVGIG (reference sequence). The V segment lost 3 bases and the J segment 9 bases; nucleotides outside the gene matches: 9. CDR3 sequence: CAWSADRGESYTF. The CDR3 DNA is TGTGCCTGGAGCGCAGACAGGGGAGAGAGCTACACCTTC.

This clone showed up just a few times. The chain is built from TRBV30 and TRBJ1-1; the match to TRBD1 covers 7 bases. This CDR3 is 13 amino acids long. Germline loops: CDR1 GTSNPN, CDR2 SVGIG (reference sequence). The V segment lost 5 bases and the J segment 0 bases; nucleotides outside the gene matches: 3. The CDR3 DNA reads as TGTGCCTGGGGGACAGACCTGAACACTGAAGCTTTCTTT. Amino acids: CAWGTDLNTEAFF.

A word on this clone: The identical CDR3 is also encoded by other nucleotide sequences in the sample. The chain combines TRBV5-3 with TRBJ1-4, with D perhaps matching TRBD1 (5 bases). TRBV5-3 is known as an ORF, though its function is uncertain. This CDR3 has 14 residues. V was clipped by 0 bases and J by 5 bases, with 8 bases between them. CDR3 coding DNA: TGTGCCAGAAGCTTGGCAGGGCCGAATGAAAAACTGTTTTTT. Its translation is CARSLAGPNEKLFF.

The gene calls are TRBV29-1 and TRBJ1-3; D uncertain. V shed 4 bases and J shed 4 bases, with 8 bases lying between them. The V gene's germline CDR1 is SQVTM and CDR2 ANQGSEA. CDR3 length equals 12 residues. Here the CDR3 reads CSVGGSGNTIYF. Written as DNA, the CDR3 is TGCAGCGTTGGAGGGTCCGGAAACACCATATATTTT.

This clone has a handful of counts. The rearrangement joins TRBV6-5 to TRBJ2-2; no reliable D call. Trimming pared 6 bases from V and 8 bases from J, leaving 7 bases between. Germline loops: CDR1 MNHEY, CDR2 SVGAGI. This CDR3 has 11 residues. CDR3 protein: CASSRGGELFF. DNA of the CDR3: TGTGCCAGCAGCCGCGGAGGGGAGCTGTTTTTT.

This sequence joins TRBV5-1 and TRBJ2-2; tentatively, D is TRBD1 (5 bases). Trimming shortened V by 6 bases and J by 1 base, and 10 bases separated the two germline ends. The CDR3 consists of 14 residues. CDR1 SGHRS and CDR2 YFSETQ come from the germline V gene. CDR3 loop: CASTATGNTGELFF. CDR3 coding DNA: TGCGCCAGCACCGCTACAGGGAACACCGGGGAGCTGTTTTTT.

This chain joins TRBV5-1 and TRBJ1-2; D is ambiguous. V was shortened by 0 bases and J by 3 bases, with 9 bases between the two germline ends. This CDR3 is 14 amino acids long. The germline V gene has CDR1 SGHRS and CDR2 YFSETQ. The CDR3 bases are TGCGCCAGCAGCTTGGCCCCGGGTTACTATGGCTACACCTTC. Its protein product is CASSLAPGYYGYTF.

This clone was seen a few times. This sequence joins TRBV7-8 and TRBJ2-7, with 11 bases matching TRBD2. The CDR3 extends over 15 amino acids. The trim removed 2 bases at V and 1 base at J, leaving 1 base unmatched. Germline assignment: CDR1 SGHVS and CDR2 FQNEAQ. Here the CDR3 reads CASSLLAGGSYEQYF. DNA of the CDR3: TGTGCCAGCAGCTTACTAGCGGGGGGTTCCTACGAGCAGTACTTC.

The J gene is TRBJ2-1, the V gene TRBV5-4; D is perhaps TRBD1 (5 bases). This CDR3 spans 14 amino acids. The germline CDR1 and CDR2 sequences are SGHNT and YYREEE (reference sequence). Deletions cut 2 bases from V and 7 bases from J, with 13 bases between. DNA for the CDR3: TGTGCCAGCAGCTTTTACGGCAGGGTTAATGAGCAGTTCTTC. Protein: CASSFYGRVNEQFF. Filled out from reference TRBV5-4 and TRBJ2-1, the complete variable domain reads ETGVTQSPTHLIKTRGQQVTLRCSSQSGHNTVSWYQQALGQGPQFIFQYYREEENGRGNFPPRFSGLQFPNYSSELNVNALELDDSALYLCASSFYGRVNEQFFGPGTRLTVL.

The chain recombines TRBV29-1 with TRBJ2-3; D possibly corresponds to TRBD1 (6 bases). The CDR3 is made up of 13 amino acids. Germline CDR1 and CDR2: SQVTM and ANQGSEA. Trimming stripped 7 bases from V and 0 bases from J, with 11 bases between. CDR3 sequence: CSGGQHSTDTQYF. In DNA, the CDR3 is TGCAGCGGCGGACAGCACAGCACAGATACGCAGTATTTT.

V gene TRBV15 combines with J gene TRBJ1-1; 7 bases map to TRBD1. Unmatched junction bases numbered 4, after V lost 2 bases and J lost 1 base. From germline, CDR1 is LNHNV and CDR2 YYDKDF (reference sequence). CDR3 size: 15 residues. CDR3 residues: CATSRTTGANTEAFF. CDR3 DNA sequence: TGTGCCACCAGCAGAACTACAGGGGCGAACACTGAAGCTTTCTTT.

This chain uses TRBV4-1 with TRBJ2-1; 7 bases line up with TRBD2. The CDR3 runs to 15 residues. CDR1 MGHRA and CDR2 YSYEKL come from the germline V gene. Germline trimming cut 6 bases from V and 8 bases from J; bases unmatched to any gene: 13. This chain's CDR3 is CASRSGTNNRHEQFF. The CDR3 DNA is TGCGCCAGCAGATCCGGGACTAACAACCGGCATGAGCAGTTCTTC.

The chain combines TRBV5-1 with TRBJ2-3; unclear D gene. The V gene's germline CDR1 is SGHRS and CDR2 YFSETQ. The CDR3 is made up of 16 amino acids. V lost 4 bases and J 2 bases, leaving 17 bases between the germline ends. Here the CDR3 DNA reads TGCGCCAGCAGCCCTCCAAGTACTCTAAACACAGATACGCAGTATTTT. This translates into CASSPPSTLNTDTQYF. The variable domain in full, with the rest retrieved from reference TRBV5-1 and TRBJ2-3, is KAGVTQTPRYLIKTRGQQVTLSCSPISGHRSVSWYQQTPGQGLQFLFEYFSETQRNKGNFPGRFSGRQFSNSRSEMNVSTLELGDSALYLCASSPPSTLNTDTQYFGPGTRLTVL.

The CDR3 sequence is CASSFPSGATGELFF. In DNA form, the CDR3 reads TGCGCCAGCAGCTTCCCTAGCGGGGCCACCGGGGAGCTGTTTTTT. The V call is TRBV5-1, the J call TRBJ2-2; 9 bases align to TRBD2. The CDR3 totals 15 residues. The junction had 3 bases not matched to a gene; V was cut back by 2 bases and J by 4 bases. Germline assignment: CDR1 SGHRS and CDR2 YFSETQ.

The V call is TRBV27, the J call TRBJ1-1; D ambiguous. This CDR3 comprises 12 residues. V was clipped by 2 bases and J by 9 bases, with 10 bases between them. Germline values: CDR1 MNHEY, CDR2 SMNVEV (reference sequence). For the CDR3, the DNA is TGTGCCAGCAGTTTACCTGGGAAGAAAGCTTTCTTT. Encoded protein: CASSLPGKKAFF.

V is TRBV7-2 and J is TRBJ2-7; D not certain. The length of the CDR3 is 12 residues. The V end was cut by 5 bases, the J end by 10 bases, with 15 bases between. The germline gives CDR1 SGHTA, CDR2 FQGNSA. The CDR3 nucleotides read TGTGCCAGCAGCCCGGGCCCCAGGATTCAGTACTTC. This sequence encodes CASSPGPRIQYF.

This chain links TRBV11-2 with TRBJ2-1, with unresolved D. From germline, CDR1 is SGHAT and CDR2 FQNNGV. The V end was cut by 4 bases, the J end by 5 bases, with 21 bases between. The CDR3 runs 17 residues. The CDR3, as DNA: TGTGCCAGCAGCTCCTCCGCCCGCCTATCTATACACAATGAGCAGTTCTTC. Amino acid sequence: CASSSSARLSIHNEQFF. The whole variable domain, remainder taken from reference TRBV11-2 and TRBJ2-1, is EAGVAQSPRYKIIEKRQSVAFWCNPISGHATLYWYQQILGQGPKLLIQFQNNGVVDDSQLPKDRFSAERLKGVDSTLKIQPAKLEDSAVYLCASSSSARLSIHNEQFFGPGTRLTVL.